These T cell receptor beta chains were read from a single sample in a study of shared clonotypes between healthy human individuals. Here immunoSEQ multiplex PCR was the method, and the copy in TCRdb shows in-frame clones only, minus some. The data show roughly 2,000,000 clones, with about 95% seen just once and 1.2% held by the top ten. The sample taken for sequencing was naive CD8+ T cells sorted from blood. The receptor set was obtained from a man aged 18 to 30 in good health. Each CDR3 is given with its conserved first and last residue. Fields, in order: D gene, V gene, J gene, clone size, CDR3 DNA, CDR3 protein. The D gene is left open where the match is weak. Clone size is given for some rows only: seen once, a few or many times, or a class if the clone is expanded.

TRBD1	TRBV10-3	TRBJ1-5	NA	TGTGCCATCAGCCCGACAGGGGGTCACAATCAGCCCCAGCATTTT	CAISPTGGHNQPQHF
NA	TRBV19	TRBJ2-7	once	TGTGCCAGTAGCCCCGGGCCGCAGTACGAGCAGTACTTC	CASSPGPQYEQYF
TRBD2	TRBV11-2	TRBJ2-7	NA	TGTGCCAGCGCCGTAGCGGGAGTTTTAGACGAGCAGTACTTC	CASAVAGVLDEQYF
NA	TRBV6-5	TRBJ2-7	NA	TGTGCCAGCAGTTATCGGACAAAACCCCACGAGCAGTACTTC	CASSYRTKPHEQYF
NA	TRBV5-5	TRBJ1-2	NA	TGTGCCAGCAGCTGGACCGAGGGGACGGGGAACTATGGCTACACCTTC	CASSWTEGTGNYGYTF
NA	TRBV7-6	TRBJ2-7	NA	TGTGCCAGCAGCTTAGGGGGTCCGCCCCTGGAGCAGTACTTC	CASSLGGPPLEQYF
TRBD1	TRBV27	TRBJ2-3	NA	TGTGCCAGCAGTTTCTACGGACAGGGGGACAGCACAGATACGCAGTATTTT	CASSFYGQGDSTDTQYF
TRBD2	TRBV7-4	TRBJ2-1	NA	TGTGCCAGCAGCCGGAGAGAGCGGGAGGAGTACAATGAGCAGTTCTTC	CASSRREREEYNEQFF
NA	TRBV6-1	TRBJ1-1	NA	TGTGCCAGCAGTGAAACAGGCCGATTGAACACTGAAGCTTTCTTT	CASSETGRLNTEAFF
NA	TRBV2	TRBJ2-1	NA	TGTGCCAGCAGTGAAGGACTAGACAATGAGCAGTTCTTC	CASSEGLDNEQFF
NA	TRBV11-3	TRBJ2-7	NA	TGTGCCAGCAGCTTAGTTCCGGACTACGAGCAGTACTTC	CASSLVPDYEQYF
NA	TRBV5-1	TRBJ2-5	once	TGCGCCAGCAGCCCTTGGGGTGGGGAGACCCAGTACTTC	CASSPWGGETQYF
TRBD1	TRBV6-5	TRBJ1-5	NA	TGTGCCAGCAGTGCGGACAGGGGGCAGCCCCAGCATTTT	CASSADRGQPQHF
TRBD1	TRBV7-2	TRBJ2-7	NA	TGTGCCAGCAGCTTAGCGGGACAGGGCCACGAGCAGTACTTC	CASSLAGQGHEQYF
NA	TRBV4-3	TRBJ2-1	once	TGCGCCAGCAGCCAAGGTTCTGGGGCAGCTTCCTACAATGAGCAGTTCTTC	CASSQGSGAASYNEQFF
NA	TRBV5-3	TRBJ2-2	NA	TGTGCCAGAAGCCCTCCGGACTGGGCAACAGGAAGAGTCACCGGGGAGCTGTTTTTT	CARSPPDWATGRVTGELFF
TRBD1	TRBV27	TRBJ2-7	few	TGTGCCAGCAGTTTAGGGACAGGAGCCTACGAGCAGTACTTC	CASSLGTGAYEQYF
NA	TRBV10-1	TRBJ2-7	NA	TGCGCCAGCAATGTTTTGCTTGAGGCCTACGAGCAGTACTTC	CASNVLLEAYEQYF
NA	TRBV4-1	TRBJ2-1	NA	TGCGCCAGCAGCCAAGACCAATCCCTACCGGACAATGAGCAGTTCTTC	CASSQDQSLPDNEQFF
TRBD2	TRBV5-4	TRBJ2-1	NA	TGTGCCAGCAGCCCCCCTAGCGGGGTTAGGGATGAGCAGTTCTTC	CASSPPSGVRDEQFF
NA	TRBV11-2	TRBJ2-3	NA	TGTGCCAGCAGCTTGACCCTCCTAGGGTTTAGCACAGATACGCAGTATTTT	CASSLTLLGFSTDTQYF
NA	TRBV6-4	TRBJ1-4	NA	TGTGCCAGCAGTGATTCGACCGATCTGGAGAATGAAAAACTGTTTTTT	CASSDSTDLENEKLFF